The clone carrying this T cell receptor beta chain has more than one count but fewer than ten. Its specificity is unknown. The V and J ends lost 1 base and 0 bases respectively, with 6 bases between them. This CDR3 region has 14 residues. The germline gives CDR1 SQVTM, CDR2 ANQGSEA. The sample originates from a study of CD8+CD57+ T cells in acquired aplastic anemia. Whoever was chosen for sequencing had shown CD8+CD57+ cell expansion by flow cytometry. Overall study findings and caveats: The study found no significant CD8+ Simpson's diversity difference between patients and controls. Patients shared approximately 30 CD8+ CDR3 sequences with controls.

Profiling that covered TCR beta VDJ and CDR3 relied on genomic DNA as its template. TCRdb itself ran the reads through MiXCR, one entry per CDR3 protein. Found here are around 170,000 distinct CDR3 sequences, roughly 45% of them singletons; the top ten hold roughly 3.2%. Source material: sorted CD4+, CD8+, or CD8+CD57+ T cells (not recorded which) from PBMCs. The genes are TRBV29-1 and TRBJ2-2, with D perhaps matching TRBD1 (5 bases). The sequence derives from a human donor with aplastic anemia. CDR3 coding DNA: TGCAGCGTTGAAGGACAGCCGAACACCGGGGAGCTGTTTTTT. It is translated as CSVEGQPNTGELFF.